The source of this T cell receptor (beta chain) is a study of shared clonotypes between healthy human individuals. Across the study: Donors had three CD4 naive, three CD4 memory, two CD8 naive and one CD8 memory plate apiece.

As concerns this clone: As yet, its antigen is unknown.

V lost 3 bases and J lost 6, with 30 bases in between. Germline CDR1 reads SGHDN; CDR2 reads FVKESK. The CDR3 spans 19 residues. Sorted-subset replicate PCRs used about 0.2 ug of genomic DNA. This amount corresponded to 30,000 to 35,000 T cell genomes. Per the original data handling: Filtering differed because ImmunoSEQ produced junction-only sequences that carried no quality scores. Measured with immunoSEQ multiplex PCR; TCRdb has only the in-frame clones, and not every one. That table gives V, J and clone size, and the DNA gave D and trimming. The sample has some 2,000,000 clones; about 95% are singletons. General observations from the study: In general, naive subsets displayed greater estimated richness than memory subsets did.

Terminally differentiated effector memory CD45RA+ cells were left out of the naive CD8 fraction, which was CD45RO-negative and positively selected for CCR7. The receptor was derived from a man between 18 and 35 years old in good health. The genes are TRBV14 and TRBJ2-7; no clear D. The sample consisted of naive CD8+ T cells sorted from blood. The CDR3 nucleotides are TGTGCCAGCAGCCACGGAGAACCCCCCTTAGGTCTTAAGCTCCGCGAGCAGTACTTC. It is translated as CASSHGEPPLGLKLREQYF.